This T cell receptor (beta chain) was observed in a study of human T cells and chemical hapten exposure. Time point defined: pre-sensitization, week 0. The treatment: therapeutic diphenylcyclopropenone sensitization with weekly scalp DPC. V was clipped by 1 base and J by 5 bases; unmatched bases: 7. CDR1 and CDR2 from the germline V gene are LGHDT and YNNKEL (reference sequence). The CDR3 covers 16 residues. MiXCR was run by TCRdb on the RACE reads, yielding one entry per CDR3 protein. The sample records about 93,000 distinct CDR3 sequences, 8.5% being singletons. This sample comprised whole blood, obtained in connection with sensitization to the hapten diphenylcyclopropenone (DPC). The receptor's source is a man aged 35 to 55 with alopecia areata. Some clones in this sample may be carry-over from other donors' samples. V gene TRBV3-1 combines with J gene TRBJ2-3, with 9 bases lining up with TRBD2. The CDR3, as DNA: TGTGCCAGCAGCCAAGGACTAGCGGCGAATCTAGATACGCAGTATTTT. Protein sequence: CASSQGLAANLDTQYF.